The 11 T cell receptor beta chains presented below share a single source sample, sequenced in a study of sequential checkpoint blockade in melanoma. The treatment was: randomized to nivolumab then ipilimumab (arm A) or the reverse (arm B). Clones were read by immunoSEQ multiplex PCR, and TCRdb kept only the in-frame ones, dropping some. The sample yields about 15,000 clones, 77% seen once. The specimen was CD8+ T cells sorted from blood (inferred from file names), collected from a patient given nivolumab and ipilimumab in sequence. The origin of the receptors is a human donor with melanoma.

The CDR3 loop reads CASSLAGQGLDYGYTF. CDR3 in DNA: TGTGCCAGCAGCTTGGCGGGACAGGGTTTGGACTATGGCTACACCTTC. The J gene is TRBJ1-2, the V gene TRBV7-9, with 9 positions matching TRBD1. After removal of 3 bases from V and 3 bases from J, the junction contained 8 bases not matched to a gene. Germline values: CDR1 SEHNR, CDR2 FQNEAQ (reference sequence). This CDR3 is 16 amino acids long.

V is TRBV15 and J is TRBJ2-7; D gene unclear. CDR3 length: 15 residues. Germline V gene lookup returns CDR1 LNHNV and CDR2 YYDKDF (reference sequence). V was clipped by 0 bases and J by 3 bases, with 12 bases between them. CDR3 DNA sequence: TGTGCCACCAGCAGAGAACAGAGCCATAACTACGAGCAGTACTTC. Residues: CATSREQSHNYEQYF.

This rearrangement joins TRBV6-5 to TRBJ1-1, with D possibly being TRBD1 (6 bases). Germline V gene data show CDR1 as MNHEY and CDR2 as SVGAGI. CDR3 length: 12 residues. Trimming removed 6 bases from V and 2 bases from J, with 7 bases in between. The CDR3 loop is CASRQGNTEAFF. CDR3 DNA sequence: TGTGCCAGCAGACAGGGCAACACTGAAGCTTTCTTT.

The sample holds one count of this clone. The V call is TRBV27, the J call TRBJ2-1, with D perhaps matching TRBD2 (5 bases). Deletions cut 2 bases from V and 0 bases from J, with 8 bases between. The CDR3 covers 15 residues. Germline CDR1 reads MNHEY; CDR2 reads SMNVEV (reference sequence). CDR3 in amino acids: CASSLSGYSYNEQFF. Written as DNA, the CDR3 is TGTGCCAGCAGTTTAAGCGGATACTCCTACAATGAGCAGTTCTTC.

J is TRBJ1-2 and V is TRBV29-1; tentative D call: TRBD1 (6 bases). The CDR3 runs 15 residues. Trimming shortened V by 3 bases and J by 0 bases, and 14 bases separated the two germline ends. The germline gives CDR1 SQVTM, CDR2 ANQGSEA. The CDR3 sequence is CSVDSGTKANYGYTF. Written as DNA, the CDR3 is TGCAGCGTTGATTCAGGGACAAAAGCTAACTATGGCTACACCTTC.

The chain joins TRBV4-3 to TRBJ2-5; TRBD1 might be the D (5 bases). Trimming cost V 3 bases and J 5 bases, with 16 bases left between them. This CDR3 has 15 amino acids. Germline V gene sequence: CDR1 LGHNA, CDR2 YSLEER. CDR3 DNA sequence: TGCGCCAGCAGCCATAGTCGATCAGGGATGGAGACCCAGTACTTC. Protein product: CASSHSRSGMETQYF.

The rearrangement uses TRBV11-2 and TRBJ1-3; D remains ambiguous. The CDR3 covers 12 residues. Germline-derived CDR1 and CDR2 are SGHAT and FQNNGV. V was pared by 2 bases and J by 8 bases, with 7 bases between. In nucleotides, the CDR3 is TGTGCCAGCAGCTTATCGGGTGACACCATATATTTT. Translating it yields CASSLSGDTIYF.

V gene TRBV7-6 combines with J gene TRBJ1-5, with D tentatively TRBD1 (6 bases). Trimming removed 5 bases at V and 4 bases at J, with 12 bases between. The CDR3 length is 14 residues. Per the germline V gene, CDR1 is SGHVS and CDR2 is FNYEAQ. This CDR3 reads CASSPQGLNQPQHF. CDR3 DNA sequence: TGTGCCAGCAGCCCACAGGGATTGAATCAGCCCCAGCATTTT. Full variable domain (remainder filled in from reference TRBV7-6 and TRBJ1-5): GAGVSQSPRYKVTKRGQDVALRCDPISGHVSLYWYRQALGQGPEFLTYFNYEAQQDKSGLPNDRFSAERPEGSISTLTIQRTEQRDSAMYRCASSPQGLNQPQHFGDGTRLSIL.

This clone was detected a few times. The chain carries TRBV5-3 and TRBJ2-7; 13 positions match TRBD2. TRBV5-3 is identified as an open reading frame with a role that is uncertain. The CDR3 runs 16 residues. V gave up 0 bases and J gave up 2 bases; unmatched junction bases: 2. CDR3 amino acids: CARSLEGTSGTYEQYF. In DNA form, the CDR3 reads TGTGCCAGAAGCTTGGAAGGGACTAGCGGGACCTACGAGCAGTACTTC.

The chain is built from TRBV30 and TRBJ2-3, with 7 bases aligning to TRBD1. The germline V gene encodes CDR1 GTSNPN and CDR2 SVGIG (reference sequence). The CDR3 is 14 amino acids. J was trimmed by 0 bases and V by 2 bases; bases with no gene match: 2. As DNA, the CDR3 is TGTGCCTGGAGTTCGACAGGGAGCACAGATACGCAGTATTTT. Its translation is CAWSSTGSTDTQYF.

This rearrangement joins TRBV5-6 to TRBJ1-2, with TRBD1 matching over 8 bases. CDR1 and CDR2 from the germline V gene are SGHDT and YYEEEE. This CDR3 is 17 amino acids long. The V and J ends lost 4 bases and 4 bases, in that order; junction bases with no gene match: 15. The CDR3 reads CASSQRDRPYSGYGYTF. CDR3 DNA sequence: TGTGCCAGCAGCCAGCGGGACAGGCCTTATAGTGGCTATGGCTACACCTTC. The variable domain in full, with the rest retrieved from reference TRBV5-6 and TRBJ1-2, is DAGVTQSPTHLIKTRGQQVTLRCSPKSGHDTVSWYQQALGQGPQFIFQYYEEEERQRGNFPDRFSGHQFPNYSSELNVNALLLGDSALYLCASSQRDRPYSGYGYTFGSGTRLTVV.